The TCR beta chain described here comes from a study of cytomegalovirus exposure and HLA in healthy donors. Overall study: There were some 400 genotyped donors. Of these, 81% fell in the genetic ancestry cluster associated with self-reported Caucasian donors. Study-wide points: Productive rates of about 87% or about 30% were seen for most TCR beta V segments in an earlier analysis. TCR beta sequences reportedly predicted most subjects' HLA-A and HLA-B alleles accurately. Rare TCR sequences predominated, though certain public TCRs were found in many donors.

As concerns this clone: Its antigen is not known. This sample includes further DNA sequences coding for the same CDR3.

The study ran its PCR with 60 Vbeta and 13 Jbeta primers. Produced via immunoSEQ multiplex PCR; TCRdb's table is partial and in-frame only. The sample lists fewer than 200,000 clones; around four fifths were seen once. Specimen: PBMCs. The TCR was taken from a male donor in good health and CMV-seropositive.

CDR3 sequence reads: CASSVDSNYGYTF. The CDR3 DNA sequence: TGTGCCAGCAGCGTTGACAGTAACTATGGCTACACCTTC. The chain recombines TRBV6-5 with TRBJ1-2; D perhaps matches TRBD1 (5 bases). Germline V gene data show CDR1 as MNHEY and CDR2 as SVGAGI. The CDR3 length is 13 residues. V dropped 6 bases and J dropped 1 base, with 9 bases sitting between them.